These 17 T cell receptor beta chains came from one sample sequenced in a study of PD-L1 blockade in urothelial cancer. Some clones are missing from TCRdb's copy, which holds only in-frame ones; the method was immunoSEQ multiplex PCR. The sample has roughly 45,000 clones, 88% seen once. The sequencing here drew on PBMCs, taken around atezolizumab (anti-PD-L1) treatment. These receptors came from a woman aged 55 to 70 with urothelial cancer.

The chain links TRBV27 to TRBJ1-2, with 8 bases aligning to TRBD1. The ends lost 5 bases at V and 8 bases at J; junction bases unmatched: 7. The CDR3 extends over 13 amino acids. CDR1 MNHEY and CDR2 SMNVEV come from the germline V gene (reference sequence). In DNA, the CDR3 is TGTGCCAGCAGTCCTCGGACAGGGAAAGGCTACACCTTC. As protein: CASSPRTGKGYTF.

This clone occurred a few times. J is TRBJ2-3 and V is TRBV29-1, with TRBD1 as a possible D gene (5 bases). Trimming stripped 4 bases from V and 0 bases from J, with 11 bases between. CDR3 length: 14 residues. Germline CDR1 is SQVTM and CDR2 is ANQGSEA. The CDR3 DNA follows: TGCAGCGTTGGGGGCAGAACTAGCACAGATACGCAGTATTTT. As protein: CSVGGRTSTDTQYF.

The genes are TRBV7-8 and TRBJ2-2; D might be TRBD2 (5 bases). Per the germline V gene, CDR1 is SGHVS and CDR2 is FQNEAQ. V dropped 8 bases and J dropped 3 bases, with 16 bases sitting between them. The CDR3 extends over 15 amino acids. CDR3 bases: TGTGCCAGCGCTGGGAGTTGGTGGGACACCGGGGAGCTGTTTTTT. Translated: CASAGSWWDTGELFF.

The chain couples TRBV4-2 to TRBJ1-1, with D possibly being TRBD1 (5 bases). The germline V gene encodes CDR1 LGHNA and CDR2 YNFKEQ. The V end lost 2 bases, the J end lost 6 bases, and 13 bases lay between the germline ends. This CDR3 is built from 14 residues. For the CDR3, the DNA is TGTGCCAGCAGCCAAATCCCAGGGTCTTCTGAAGCTTTCTTT. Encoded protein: CASSQIPGSSEAFF.

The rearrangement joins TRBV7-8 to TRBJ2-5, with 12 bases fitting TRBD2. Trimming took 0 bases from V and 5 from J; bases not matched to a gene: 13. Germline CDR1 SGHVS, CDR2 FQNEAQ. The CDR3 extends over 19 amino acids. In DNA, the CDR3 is TGTGCCAGCAGCTTAGCGGGGCAGACTAGCGGGAGATCAGCCGAGACCCAGTACTTC. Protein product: CASSLAGQTSGRSAETQYF.

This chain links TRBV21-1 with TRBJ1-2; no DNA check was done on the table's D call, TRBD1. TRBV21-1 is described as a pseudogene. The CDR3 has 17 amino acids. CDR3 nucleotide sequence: TGTGCCAGCAGCCCCAACGGACAGGGGGCTCTCCACTATGGCTACACCTTC. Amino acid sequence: CASSPNGQGALHYGYTF.

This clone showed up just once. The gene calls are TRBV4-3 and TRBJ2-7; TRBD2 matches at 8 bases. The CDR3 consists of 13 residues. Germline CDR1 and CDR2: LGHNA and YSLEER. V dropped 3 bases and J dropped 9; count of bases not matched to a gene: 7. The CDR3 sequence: CASSQNPGGRQYF. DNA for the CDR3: TGCGCCAGCAGCCAGAACCCGGGGGGGAGGCAGTACTTC.

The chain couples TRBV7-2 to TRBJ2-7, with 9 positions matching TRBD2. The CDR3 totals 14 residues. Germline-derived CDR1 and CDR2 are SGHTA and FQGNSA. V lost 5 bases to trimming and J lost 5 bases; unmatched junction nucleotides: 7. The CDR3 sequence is CASSPGGGVHEQYF. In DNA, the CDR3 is TGTGCCAGCAGCCCGGGCGGGGGGGTCCACGAGCAGTACTTC.

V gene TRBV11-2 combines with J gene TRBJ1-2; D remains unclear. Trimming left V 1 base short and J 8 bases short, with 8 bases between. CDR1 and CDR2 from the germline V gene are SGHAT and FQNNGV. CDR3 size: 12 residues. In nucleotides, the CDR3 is TGTGCCAGCAGCTTAGGCGGTTGGGGCTACACCTTC. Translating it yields CASSLGGWGYTF. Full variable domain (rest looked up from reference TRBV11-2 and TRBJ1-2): EAGVAQSPRYKIIEKRQSVAFWCNPISGHATLYWYQQILGQGPKLLIQFQNNGVVDDSQLPKDRFSAERLKGVDSTLKIQPAKLEDSAVYLCASSLGGWGYTFGSGTRLTVV.

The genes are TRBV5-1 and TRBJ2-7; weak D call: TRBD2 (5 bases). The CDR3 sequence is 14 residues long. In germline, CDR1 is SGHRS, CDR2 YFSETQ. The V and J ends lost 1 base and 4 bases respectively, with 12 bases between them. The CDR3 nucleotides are TGCGCCAGCAGCTTGAGCCGGGGTCCATACGAGCAGTACTTC. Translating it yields CASSLSRGPYEQYF.

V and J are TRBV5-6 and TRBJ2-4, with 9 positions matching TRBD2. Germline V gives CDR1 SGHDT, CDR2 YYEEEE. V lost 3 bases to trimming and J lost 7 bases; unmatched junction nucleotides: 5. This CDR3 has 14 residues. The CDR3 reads CASSSGLAWNIQYF. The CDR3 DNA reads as TGTGCCAGCAGCTCCGGACTAGCGTGGAACATTCAGTACTTC.

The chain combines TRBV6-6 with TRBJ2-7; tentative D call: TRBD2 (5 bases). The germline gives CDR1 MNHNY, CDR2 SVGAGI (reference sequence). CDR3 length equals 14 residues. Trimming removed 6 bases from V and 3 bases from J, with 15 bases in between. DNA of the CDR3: TGTGCCAGCAGCGTAAGCGGATCCTACTACGAGCAGTACTTC. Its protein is CASSVSGSYYEQYF.

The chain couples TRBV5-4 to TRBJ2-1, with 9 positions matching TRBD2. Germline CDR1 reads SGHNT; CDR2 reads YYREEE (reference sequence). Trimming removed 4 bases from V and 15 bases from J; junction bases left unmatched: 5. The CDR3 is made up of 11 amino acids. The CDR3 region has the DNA TGTGCCAGCAGCCACAGCGGGGGGTGGTTCTTC. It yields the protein CASSHSGGWFF.

Written as DNA, the CDR3 is TGTGCCAGCAGTTCCGCGCCCAGGGCTGGAAACACCATATATTTT. It encodes CASSSAPRAGNTIYF. The chain employs TRBV6-1 and TRBJ1-3, with D perhaps TRBD1 (5 bases). The CDR3 has 15 amino acids. V gave up 5 bases and J gave up 2 bases, with 13 bases separating them. From germline, CDR1 is MNHNS and CDR2 SASEGT.

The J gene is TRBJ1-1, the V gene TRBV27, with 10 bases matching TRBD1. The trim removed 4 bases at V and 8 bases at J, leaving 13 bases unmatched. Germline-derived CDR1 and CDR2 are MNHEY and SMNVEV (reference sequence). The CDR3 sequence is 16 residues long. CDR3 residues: CASSSPSGTGAPEAFF. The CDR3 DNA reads TGTGCCAGCAGTTCCCCCTCGGGGACAGGGGCCCCCGAAGCTTTCTTT.

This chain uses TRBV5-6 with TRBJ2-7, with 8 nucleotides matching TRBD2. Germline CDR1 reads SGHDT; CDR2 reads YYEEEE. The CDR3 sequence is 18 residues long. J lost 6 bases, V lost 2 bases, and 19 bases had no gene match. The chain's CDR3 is CASSLRPLPGLGIPEQYF. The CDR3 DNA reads TGTGCCAGCAGCTTACGACCCCTACCGGGACTAGGAATCCCCGAGCAGTACTTC.

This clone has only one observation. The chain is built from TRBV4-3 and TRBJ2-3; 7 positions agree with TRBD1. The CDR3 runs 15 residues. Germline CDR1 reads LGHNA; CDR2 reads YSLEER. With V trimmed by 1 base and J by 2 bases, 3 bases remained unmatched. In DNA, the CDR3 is TGCGCCAGCAGCCAAGCCAGGGGGTTCACAGATACGCAGTATTTT. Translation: CASSQARGFTDTQYF.